This paragraph covers one TCR beta chain sequence. The antigen is unknown. This specimen belongs to a study of CD8 T cells in ankylosing spondylitis. General observations from the study: Significant enrichment of disease-linked clones was reportedly seen in matched ankylosing spondylitis synovial fluid. Within ankylosing spondylitis blood, a TCR beta motif made up of eight or nine highly homologous variants appeared to be characteristic. Disease-linked clones had a CD8+ phenotype and relatively low frequency in peripheral blood.

Each TCR beta library was made by quantitative 5'-RACE that incorporated molecular barcodes. MiXCR, run by TCRdb on the 5' RACE reads, gives a single entry per CDR3 protein. The sample lists 650,000 to 800,000 distinct CDR3 sequences, under 20% occurring once. V was cut by 7 bases and J by 2 bases, with 11 bases left in between. Germline V CDR1 and CDR2: SQVTM, ANQGSEA. The CDR3 totals 12 residues. The sequence was obtained from a male donor with ankylosing spondylitis. Source material: blood, either unsorted or a sorted T cell fraction (not recorded which). The J gene is TRBJ2-5, the V gene TRBV29-1, with D possibly called TRBD1 or TRBD2 (5 bases each). As DNA, the CDR3 is TGCAGCGGTCGGGACGGGCAAGAGACCCAGTACTTC. It yields the protein CSGRDGQETQYF. Looking up the rest from reference TRBV29-1 and TRBJ2-5 gives the full variable domain: SAVISQKPSRDICQRGTSLTIQCQVDSQVTMMFWYRQQPGQSLTLIATANQGSEATYESGFVIDKFPISRPNLTFSTLTVSNMSPEDSSIYLCSGRDGQETQYFGPGTRLLVL.